The clone carrying this TCR beta chain was observed a handful of times. TCRbeta library construction was performed incorporating unique molecular identifiers. TCRdb re-called the PCR reads with MiXCR, one entry per CDR3 protein. The profile shows about 640,000 distinct CDR3 sequences, around a sixth of them singletons. This sample is part of a study of T-cell reconstitution after alpha-beta-depleted transplantation in children. CDR1 SSHAT and CDR2 FNYEAQ come from the germline V gene (reference sequence). The V end lost 5 bases, the J end lost 2 bases, and 9 bases lay between the germline ends. The CDR3 sequence is 13 residues long.

The rearrangement joins TRBV7-7 to TRBJ1-1, with a tentative D call TRBD1 (6 bases). Sequenced material: PBMCs from the stem cell graft donor, taken from the stem cell graft. The origin of this receptor is a human donor who donated a stem cell graft to a child with acute myeloid leukemia. The CDR3 sequence: CASSQGHNTEAFF. The DNA for the CDR3 is TGTGCCAGCAGCCAGGGACACAACACTGAAGCTTTCTTT.